These 5 T cell receptor beta chains came from one sample sequenced in a study of metastatic and nonmetastatic thyroid tumors. Using MiXCR, TCRdb re-called clones from the PCR reads. The table records about 59,000 clones, 15% to 20% of them present only once. All patients were untreated before thyroid surgery. What was sequenced was blood. The origin of the receptors is a male donor with papillary thyroid cancer or a benign thyroid nodule (not recorded which). Some clones in this sample may be carry-over from other donors' samples.

The table lists this clone with many counts. The rearrangement links TRBV15 to TRBJ2-7; D assignment may be TRBD1 or TRBD2 (6 bases each). V was pared by 9 bases and J by 12 bases, with 24 bases between. The CDR3 is 13 amino acids. Germline assignment: CDR1 LNHNV and CDR2 YYDKDF (reference sequence). The CDR3 sequence is CATGIGGRAKRYV. CDR3 DNA: TGTGCCACGGGAATAGGGGGGCGGGCTAAGCGGTACGTC.

This rearrangement joins TRBV19 to TRBJ1-5, with D tentatively TRBD1 (6 bases). The V end was cut by 3 bases, the J end by 6 bases, with 18 bases between. This CDR3 has 16 residues. Per the germline V gene, CDR1 is LNHDA and CDR2 is SQIVND (reference sequence). DNA for the CDR3: TGTGCCAGTAGTATTTGGGGGGGGCGTTGGTCTCAGCCCCAGCATTTT. Encoded protein: CASSIWGGRWSQPQHF.

This clone was counted many times. J is TRBJ2-5 and V is TRBV19; 11 bases map to TRBD2. The CDR3 extends over 16 amino acids. Unmatched junction bases numbered 5, after V lost 3 bases and J lost 2 bases. Germline V gene lookup returns CDR1 LNHDA and CDR2 SQIVND (reference sequence). CDR3 coding DNA: TGTGCCAGTAGTATCTCGGCTAGCGGGGGGCAAGAGACCCAGTACTTC. This sequence encodes CASSISASGGQETQYF. The whole variable domain, filled in from reference TRBV19 and TRBJ2-5, reads DGGITQSPKYLFRKEGQNVTLSCEQNLNHDAMYWYRQDPGQGLRLIYYSQIVNDFQKGDIAEGYSVSREKKESFPLTVTSAQKNPTAFYLCASSISASGGQETQYFGPGTRLLVL.

This clone was detected many times. This rearrangement joins TRBV20-1 to TRBJ2-2; the match to TRBD2 covers 7 bases. The CDR3 consists of 15 residues. V lost 6 bases, J lost 4 bases, and 11 bases stayed unmatched. Germline assignment: CDR1 DFQATT and CDR2 SNEGSKA (reference sequence). This CDR3 is CSAREAFSGTGELFF. The CDR3 DNA reads TGCAGTGCCCGGGAGGCTTTCTCAGGCACCGGGGAGCTGTTTTTT.

This clone occurred many times. This sequence joins TRBV15 and TRBJ2-5; 9 bases map to TRBD2. The V gene end was trimmed by 3 bases and the J gene end by 4 bases; junction bases not matched to a gene: 6. CDR3 size: 15 residues. Looked up from germline, CDR1 is LNHNV and CDR2 is YYDKDF (reference sequence). This CDR3 is CATSSGRGGRETQYF. The CDR3 nucleotides read TGTGCCACCAGCAGCGGGCGGGGGGGCCGAGAGACCCAGTACTTC.